The entry below describes one TCR beta chain. Its antigen is unidentified. With V trimmed by 4 bases and J by 5 bases, 6 bases remained unmatched. This CDR3 has 14 amino acids. Germline V CDR1 and CDR2: KGHSH, LQKENI. Some clones are missing from TCRdb's copy, which holds only in-frame ones; the method was immunoSEQ multiplex PCR. The sample contains over 65,000 clones, around 94% of which appear only once. This sample stems from a study of cytomegalovirus exposure and HLA in healthy donors. Overall study results and limits: Whilst most TCR sequences proved rare, a subset of public TCRs occurred across many donors. The study put 150 to 200 TCR beta chains on its list as cytomegalovirus-associated. The tendency of first-cohort TCR clusters to co-occur in the roughly 130 validation repertoires emerged from a later analysis.

The V and J genes are TRBV18 and TRBJ2-5, with 8 bases fitting TRBD2. The source of this sequence is a woman under 30 in good health and CMV-seropositive. The specimen was PBMCs. DNA for the CDR3: TGTGCCAGCTCACTAGCGGGGCCTCCGGAGACCCAGTACTTC. This translates into CASSLAGPPETQYF.